These 10 T cell receptor beta chains were sequenced from one sample in a study of blood T cell repertoires in COVID-19. Clones were read by immunoSEQ multiplex PCR, and TCRdb kept only the in-frame ones, dropping some. The data show fewer than 60,000 clones, approximately 87% seen once. Material for sequencing was peripheral blood. The source is a man aged 45-65 years with acute or convalescent COVID-19.

The chain combines TRBV5-1 with TRBJ2-6, with a tentative D call TRBD1 (6 bases). CDR1 is SGHRS, CDR2 YFSETQ, per germline. V lost 2 bases and J lost 1, with 7 bases in between. The CDR3 runs 15 residues. The CDR3 loop is CASSLTGSGANVLTF. CDR3 bases: TGCGCCAGCAGCTTAACAGGGTCTGGGGCCAACGTCCTGACTTTC.

DNA of the CDR3: TGTGCCAGTGGAGTAGGAGCAACTAATGAAAAACTGTTTTTT. The encoded protein is CASGVGATNEKLFF. The chain has TRBV18 and TRBJ1-4; D gene unclear. The CDR3 sequence is 14 residues long. Germline V gene sequence: CDR1 KGHSH, CDR2 LQKENI. The V and J ends lost 9 bases and 0 bases respectively, with 11 bases between them.

This chain uses TRBV6-5 with TRBJ2-3, with 13 nucleotides matching TRBD2. Trimming removed 7 bases from V and 4 bases from J; junction bases left unmatched: 5. The CDR3 spans 15 residues. Germline CDR1 and CDR2: MNHEY and SVGAGI. This CDR3 is CASTPGLAGPDTQYF. The DNA for the CDR3 is TGTGCCAGCACCCCGGGACTAGCGGGGCCAGATACGCAGTATTTT.

J is TRBJ1-2 and V is TRBV3-1 (or the pseudogene TRBV3-2), with 8 bases matching TRBD1. V dropped 6 bases and J dropped 3; count of bases not matched to a gene: 3. The CDR3 spans 13 residues. In germline, CDR1 is LGHDT, CDR2 YNNKEL (reference sequence). In DNA, the CDR3 is TGTGCCAGCAGTCGACAGGGGTACTATGGCTACACCTTC. Translated, it gives CASSRQGYYGYTF.

The V and J genes are TRBV28 and TRBJ1-5; D unclear. The CDR3 runs 13 residues. Deletions cut 6 bases from V and 1 base from J, with 7 bases between. Per germline, CDR1 MDHEN and CDR2 SYDVKM. The chain's CDR3 is CASRPRSNQPQHF. CDR3 nucleotide sequence: TGTGCCAGCAGGCCGCGGAGCAATCAGCCCCAGCATTTT.

V is TRBV5-8 and J is TRBJ1-2; tentatively, D is TRBD1 (5 bases). The CDR3 runs to 13 residues. The germline V gene encodes CDR1 SGHTS and CDR2 YDEGEE. Trimming cost V 4 bases and J 1 base, with 8 bases left between them. The CDR3 sequence: CASSRDSNYGYTF. The DNA for the CDR3 is TGTGCCAGCAGCCGCGACAGTAACTATGGCTACACCTTC.

The V gene is TRBV2, the J gene TRBJ1-5, with no clear D. Germline CDR1 and CDR2: SNHLY and FYNNEI. V was pared by 7 bases and J by 0 bases, with 10 bases between. The CDR3 is 14 amino acids. CDR3 sequence (DNA): TGTGCCAGCAAGACGGGGAGTAGCAATCAGCCCCAGCATTTT. This codes for CASKTGSSNQPQHF. Full variable domain (remainder filled in from reference TRBV2 and TRBJ1-5): EPEVTQTPSHQVTQMGQEVILRCVPISNHLYFYWYRQILGQKVEFLVSFYNNEISEKSEIFDDQFSVERPDGSNFTLKIRSTKLEDSAMYFCASKTGSSNQPQHFGDGTRLSIL.

The chain is built from TRBV9 and TRBJ2-1, with D unresolved. The V end lost 5 bases, the J end lost 1 base, and 10 bases lay between the germline ends. The CDR3 consists of 14 residues. Germline-derived CDR1 and CDR2 are SGDLS and YYNGEE. CDR3 region: CASSLDGSYNEQFF. CDR3 nucleotide sequence: TGTGCCAGCAGTTTAGACGGGTCCTACAATGAGCAGTTCTTC.

The chain carries TRBV7-9 and TRBJ2-7; D is uncertain. This CDR3 is built from 15 residues. The germline V gene has CDR1 SEHNR and CDR2 FQNEAQ (reference sequence). Between the trimmed V and J ends, which lost 2 bases and 1 base, there was a span of 12 bases. The CDR3 nucleotides read TGTGCCAGCAGCTTAAAATTCGCCAGGTCCTACGAGCAGTACTTC. It encodes CASSLKFARSYEQYF.

This clone has a handful of counts. V is TRBV6-1 and J is TRBJ1-1, with D hard to call. Germline V CDR1 and CDR2: MNHNS, SASEGT. This CDR3 is built from 13 residues. Trimming shortened V by 0 bases and J by 7 bases, and 9 bases separated the two germline ends. CDR3 residues: CASSEAAQHEAFF. The CDR3 DNA follows: TGTGCCAGCAGTGAAGCTGCTCAACATGAAGCTTTCTTT.